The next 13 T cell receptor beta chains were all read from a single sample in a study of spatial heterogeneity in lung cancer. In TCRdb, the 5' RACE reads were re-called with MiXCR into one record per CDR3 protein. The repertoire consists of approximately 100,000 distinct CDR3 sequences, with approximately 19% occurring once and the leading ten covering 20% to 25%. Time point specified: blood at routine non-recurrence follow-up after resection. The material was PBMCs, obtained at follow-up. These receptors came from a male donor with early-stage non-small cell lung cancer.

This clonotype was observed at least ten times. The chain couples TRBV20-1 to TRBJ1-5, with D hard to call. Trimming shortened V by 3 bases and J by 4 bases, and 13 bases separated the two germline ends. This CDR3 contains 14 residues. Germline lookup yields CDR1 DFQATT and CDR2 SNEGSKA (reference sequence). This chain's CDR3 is CSASRRRMNQPQHF. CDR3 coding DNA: TGCAGTGCTAGTAGGCGGAGGATGAATCAGCCCCAGCATTTT.

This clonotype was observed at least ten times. The CDR3 sequence: CASSQDIKNTEAFF. In DNA form, the CDR3 reads TGTGCCAGCAGCCAGGACATAAAGAACACTGAAGCTTTCTTT. The chain employs TRBV12-3 or TRBV12-4 and TRBJ1-1, with D maybe TRBD1 (5 bases). Deletions cut 6 bases from V and 1 base from J, with 12 bases between. The CDR3 runs 14 residues.

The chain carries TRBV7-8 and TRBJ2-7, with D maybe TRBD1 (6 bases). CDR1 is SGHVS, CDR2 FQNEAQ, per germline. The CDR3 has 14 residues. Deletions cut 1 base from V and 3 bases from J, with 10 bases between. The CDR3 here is CASSLGTVDYEQYF. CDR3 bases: TGTGCCAGCAGCTTAGGGACAGTGGACTACGAGCAGTACTTC.

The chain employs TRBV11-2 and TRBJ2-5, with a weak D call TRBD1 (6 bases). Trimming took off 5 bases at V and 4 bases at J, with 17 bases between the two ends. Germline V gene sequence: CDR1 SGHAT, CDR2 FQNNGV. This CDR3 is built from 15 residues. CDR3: CASSPRQAGGETQYF. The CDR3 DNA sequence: TGTGCCAGCAGCCCACGACAGGCCGGCGGAGAGACCCAGTACTTC.

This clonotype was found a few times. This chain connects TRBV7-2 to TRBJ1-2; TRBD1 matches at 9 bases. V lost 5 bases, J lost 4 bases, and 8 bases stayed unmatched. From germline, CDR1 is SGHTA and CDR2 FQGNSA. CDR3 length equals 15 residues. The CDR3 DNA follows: TGTGCCAGCAGCCCCCAACAGACAGGGGGCTATGGCTACACCTTC. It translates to CASSPQQTGGYGYTF.

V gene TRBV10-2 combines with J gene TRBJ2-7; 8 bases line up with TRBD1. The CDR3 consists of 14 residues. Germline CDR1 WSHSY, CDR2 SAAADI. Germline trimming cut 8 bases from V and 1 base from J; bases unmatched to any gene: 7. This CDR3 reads CASQGAGMSYEQYF. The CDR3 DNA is TGCGCCAGCCAGGGGGCAGGAATGTCCTACGAGCAGTACTTC.

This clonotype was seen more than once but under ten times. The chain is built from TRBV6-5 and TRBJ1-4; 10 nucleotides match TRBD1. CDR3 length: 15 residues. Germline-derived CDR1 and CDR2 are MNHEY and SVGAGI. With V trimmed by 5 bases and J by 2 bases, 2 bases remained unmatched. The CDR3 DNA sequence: TGTGCCAGCAGTCAGGGACAGGGGACTAATGAAAAACTGTTTTTT. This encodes CASSQGQGTNEKLFF.

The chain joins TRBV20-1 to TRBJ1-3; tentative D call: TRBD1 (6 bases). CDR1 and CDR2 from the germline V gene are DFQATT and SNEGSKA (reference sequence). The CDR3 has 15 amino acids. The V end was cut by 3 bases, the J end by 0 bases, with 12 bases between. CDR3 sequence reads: CSASPTGSSGNTIYF. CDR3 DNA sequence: TGCAGTGCTAGCCCCACAGGGAGCTCTGGAAACACCATATATTTT.

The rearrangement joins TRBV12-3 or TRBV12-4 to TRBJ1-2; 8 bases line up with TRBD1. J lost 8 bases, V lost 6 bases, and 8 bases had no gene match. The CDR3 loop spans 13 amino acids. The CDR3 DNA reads TGTGCCAGCAGCCTCAGGGGGCAGGAAGGCTACACCTTC. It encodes CASSLRGQEGYTF.

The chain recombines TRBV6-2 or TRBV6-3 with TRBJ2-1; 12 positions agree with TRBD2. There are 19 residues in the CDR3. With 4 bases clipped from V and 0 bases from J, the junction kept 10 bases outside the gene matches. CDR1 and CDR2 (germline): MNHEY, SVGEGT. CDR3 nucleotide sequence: TGTGCCAGCAGTTCCCAATGGACTAGCGGGAAAAGCTCCTACAATGAGCAGTTCTTC. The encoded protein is CASSSQWTSGKSSYNEQFF.

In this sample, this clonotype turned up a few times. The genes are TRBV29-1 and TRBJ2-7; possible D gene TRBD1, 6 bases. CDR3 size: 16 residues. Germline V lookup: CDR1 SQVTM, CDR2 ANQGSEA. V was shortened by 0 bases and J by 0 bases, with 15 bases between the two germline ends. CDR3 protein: CSVEDPYRASSYEQYV. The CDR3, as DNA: TGCAGCGTTGAAGATCCATACAGGGCAAGCTCCTACGAGCAGTACGTC.

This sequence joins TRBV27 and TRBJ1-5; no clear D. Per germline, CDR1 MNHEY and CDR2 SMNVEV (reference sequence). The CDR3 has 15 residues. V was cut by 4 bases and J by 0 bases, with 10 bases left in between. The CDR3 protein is CASSSGIYSNQPQHF. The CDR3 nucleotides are TGTGCCAGCAGTTCGGGTATCTATAGCAATCAGCCCCAGCATTTT.

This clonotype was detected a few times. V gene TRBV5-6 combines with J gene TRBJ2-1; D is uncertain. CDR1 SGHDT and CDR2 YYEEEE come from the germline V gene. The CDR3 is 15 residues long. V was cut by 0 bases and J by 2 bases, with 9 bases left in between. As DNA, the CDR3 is TGTGCCAGCAGCTTGGGAGACTTGACCTACAATGAGCAGTTCTTC. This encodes CASSLGDLTYNEQFF.